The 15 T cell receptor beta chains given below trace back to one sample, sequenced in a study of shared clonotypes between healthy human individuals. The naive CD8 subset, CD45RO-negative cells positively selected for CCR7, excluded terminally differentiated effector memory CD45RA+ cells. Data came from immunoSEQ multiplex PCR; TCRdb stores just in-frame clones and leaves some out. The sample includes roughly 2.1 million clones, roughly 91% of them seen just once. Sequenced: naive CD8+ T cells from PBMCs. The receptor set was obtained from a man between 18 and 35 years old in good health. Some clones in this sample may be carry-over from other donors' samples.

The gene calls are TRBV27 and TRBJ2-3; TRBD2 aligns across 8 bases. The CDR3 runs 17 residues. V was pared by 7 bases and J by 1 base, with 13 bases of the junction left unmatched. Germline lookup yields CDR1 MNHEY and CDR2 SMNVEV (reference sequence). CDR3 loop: CASTGVAGIVGTDTQYF. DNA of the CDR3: TGTGCCAGCACCGGGGTAGCGGGGATTGTTGGCACAGATACGCAGTATTTT.

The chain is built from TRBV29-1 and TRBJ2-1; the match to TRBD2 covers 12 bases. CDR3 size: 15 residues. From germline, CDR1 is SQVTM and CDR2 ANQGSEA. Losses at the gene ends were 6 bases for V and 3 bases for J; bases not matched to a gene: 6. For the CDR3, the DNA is TGCAGCGTCCCCGGACTAGCGGGGAACTACAATGAGCAGTTCTTC. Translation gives CSVPGLAGNYNEQFF.

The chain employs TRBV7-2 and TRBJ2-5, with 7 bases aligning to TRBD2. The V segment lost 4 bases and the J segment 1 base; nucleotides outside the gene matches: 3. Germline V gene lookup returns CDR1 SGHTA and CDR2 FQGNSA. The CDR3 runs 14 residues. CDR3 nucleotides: TGTGCCAGCAGCTCTCCTAGCGGCCAAGAGACCCAGTACTTC. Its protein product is CASSSPSGQETQYF.

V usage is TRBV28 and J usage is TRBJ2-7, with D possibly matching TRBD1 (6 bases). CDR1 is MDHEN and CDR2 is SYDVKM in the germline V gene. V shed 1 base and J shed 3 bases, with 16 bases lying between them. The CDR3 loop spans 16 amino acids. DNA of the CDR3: TGTGCCAGCAGTTTATCCCCCTCTACAGGGAACTACGAGCAGTACTTC. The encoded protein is CASSLSPSTGNYEQYF.

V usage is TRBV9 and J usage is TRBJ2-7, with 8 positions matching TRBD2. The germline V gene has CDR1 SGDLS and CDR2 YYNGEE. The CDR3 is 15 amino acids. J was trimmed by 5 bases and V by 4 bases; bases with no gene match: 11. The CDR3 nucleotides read TGTGCCAGCAGCCCGGGGGGGGCTTCTAGGGACGAGCAGTACTTC. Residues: CASSPGGASRDEQYF.

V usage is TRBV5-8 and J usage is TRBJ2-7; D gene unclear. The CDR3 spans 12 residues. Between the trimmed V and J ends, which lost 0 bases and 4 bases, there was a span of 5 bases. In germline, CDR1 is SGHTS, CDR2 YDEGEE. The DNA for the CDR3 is TGTGCCAGCAGCTTGGACCTGTACGAGCAGTACTTC. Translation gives CASSLDLYEQYF. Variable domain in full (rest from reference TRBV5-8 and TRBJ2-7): EAGVTQSPTHLIKTRGQQATLRCSPISGHTSVYWYQQALGLGLQFLLWYDEGEERNRGNFPPRFSGRQFPNYSSELNVNALELEDSALYLCASSLDLYEQYFGPGTRLTVT.

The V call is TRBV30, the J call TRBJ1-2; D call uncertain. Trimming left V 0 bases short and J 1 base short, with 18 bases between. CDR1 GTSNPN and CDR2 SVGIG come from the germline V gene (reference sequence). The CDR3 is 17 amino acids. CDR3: CAWSVKRWTEFNYGYTF. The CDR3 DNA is TGTGCCTGGAGTGTAAAGCGATGGACTGAATTTAACTATGGCTACACCTTC.

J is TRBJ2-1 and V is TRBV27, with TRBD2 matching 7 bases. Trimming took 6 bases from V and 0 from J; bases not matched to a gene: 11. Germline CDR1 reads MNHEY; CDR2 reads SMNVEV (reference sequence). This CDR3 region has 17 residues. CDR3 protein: CASSHDGGSFSYNEQFF. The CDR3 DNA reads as TGTGCCAGCAGCCATGATGGCGGGAGTTTCTCCTACAATGAGCAGTTCTTC.

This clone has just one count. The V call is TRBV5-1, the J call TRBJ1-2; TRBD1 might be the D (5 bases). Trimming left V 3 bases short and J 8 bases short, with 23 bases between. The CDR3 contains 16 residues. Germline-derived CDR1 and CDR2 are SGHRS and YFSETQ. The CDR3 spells CASSSSSEGRDSGYTF. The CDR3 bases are TGCGCCAGCAGCTCCTCGAGCGAGGGGCGGGATAGCGGCTACACCTTC.

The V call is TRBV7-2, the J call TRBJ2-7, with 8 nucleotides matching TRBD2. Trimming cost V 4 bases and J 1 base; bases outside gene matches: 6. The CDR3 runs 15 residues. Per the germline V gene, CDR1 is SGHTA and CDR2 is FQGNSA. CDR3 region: CASSSPSGWSYEQYF. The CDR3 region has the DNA TGTGCCAGCAGCTCGCCTAGCGGGTGGTCCTACGAGCAGTACTTC.

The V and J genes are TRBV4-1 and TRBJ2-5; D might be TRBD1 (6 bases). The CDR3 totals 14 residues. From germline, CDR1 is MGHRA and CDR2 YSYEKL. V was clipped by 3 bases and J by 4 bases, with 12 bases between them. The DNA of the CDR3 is TGCGCCAGCAGCCAGGGCAGGGGCGGAGAGACCCAGTACTTC. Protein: CASSQGRGGETQYF.

DNA of the CDR3: TGCGCCAGCAGCACCGGACCCGATACTTCACCCCTCCACTTT. This gives the protein CASSTGPDTSPLHF. The V and J genes are TRBV5-1 and TRBJ1-6, with D uncertain. CDR3 size: 14 residues. Trimming cost V 4 bases and J 9 bases, with 14 bases left between them. Germline V lookup: CDR1 SGHRS, CDR2 YFSETQ.

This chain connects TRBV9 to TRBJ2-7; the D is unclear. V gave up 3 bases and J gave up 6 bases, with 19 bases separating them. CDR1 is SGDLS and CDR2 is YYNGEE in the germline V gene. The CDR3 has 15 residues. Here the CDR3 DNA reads TGTGCCAGCAGCGCCTCACGAACATCACGGTCCGAGCAGTACTTC. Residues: CASSASRTSRSEQYF.

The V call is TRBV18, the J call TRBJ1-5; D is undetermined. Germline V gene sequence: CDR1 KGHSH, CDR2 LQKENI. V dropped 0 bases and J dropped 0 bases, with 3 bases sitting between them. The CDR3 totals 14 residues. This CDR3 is CASSPPDSNQPQHF. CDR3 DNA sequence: TGTGCCAGCTCACCACCCGATAGCAATCAGCCCCAGCATTTT.

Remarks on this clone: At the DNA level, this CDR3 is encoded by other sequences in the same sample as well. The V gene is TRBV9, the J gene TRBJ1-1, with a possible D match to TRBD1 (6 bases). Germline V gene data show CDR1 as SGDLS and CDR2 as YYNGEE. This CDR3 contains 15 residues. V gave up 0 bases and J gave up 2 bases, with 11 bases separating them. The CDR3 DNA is TGTGCCAGCAGCGTAGGAGGGGGGCTCAACACTGAAGCTTTCTTT. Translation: CASSVGGGLNTEAFF.